These 10 T cell receptor beta chains were sequenced from one sample in a study of naive and memory T cell subsets. The SP2 primer and nested alpha and beta constant region primers amplified ligated cDNA in four rounds. TCRdb fed the UMI-ligation and nested PCR reads into MiXCR, producing one record per CDR3 protein. The sample has about 30,000 distinct CDR3 sequences, about 6.9% seen once. Regarding treatment: skin biopsy from PPD injection site in Mantoux-positive individual. A UMI-containing oligonucleotide was joined by 3' ligation to the TCR cDNA template. The specimen was skin, collected from a tuberculin skin test site. The receptors were sampled from an adult in good health.

J is TRBJ2-5 and V is TRBV18, with D possibly being TRBD1 or TRBD2 (5 bases each). The CDR3 consists of 13 residues. Germline loops: CDR1 KGHSH, CDR2 LQKENI. V lost 3 bases and J 4 bases, leaving 9 bases between the germline ends. CDR3 residues: CASSPRGPETQYF. The CDR3 DNA is TGTGCCAGCTCACCGAGGGGACCAGAGACCCAGTACTTC.

This clonotype was observed at least ten times. The J gene is TRBJ2-5, the V gene TRBV14, with TRBD2 identical over 13 bases. CDR3 length: 17 residues. V shed 1 base, J shed 4 bases, and the junction held 6 bases outside the gene matches. CDR1 is SGHDN and CDR2 is FVKESK in the germline V gene. For the CDR3, the DNA is TGTGCCAGCAGCCAAGGGAGACTAGCGGGGGGCCGAGAGACCCAGTACTTC. Translation: CASSQGRLAGGRETQYF.

V usage is TRBV2 and J usage is TRBJ2-7; 8 nucleotides align to TRBD1. The CDR3 totals 14 residues. The V and J ends lost 7 bases and 2 bases, in that order; junction bases with no gene match: 7. Germline V gene sequence: CDR1 SNHLY, CDR2 FYNNEI. This CDR3 reads CASNQGQAPYEQYF. The CDR3 region has the DNA TGTGCCAGCAACCAGGGACAGGCCCCCTACGAGCAGTACTTC.

A remark on this clonotype: This CDR3 fails to terminate in the conserved phenylalanine or tryptophan, so it likely reflects a read error. The chain joins TRBV6-6 to TRBJ2-7, with a weak D call TRBD1 (7 bases). Germline CDR1 is MNHNY and CDR2 is SVGAGI (reference sequence). The CDR3 is 14 residues long. V lost 2 bases and J lost 2, with 10 bases in between. CDR3 bases: TGTGCCAGCAGTTACGCGGGACAGCCCTACGAGCAGTACTTG. Translated, it gives CASSYAGQPYEQYL.

This chain uses TRBV5-6 with TRBJ2-7, with D possibly TRBD2 on 5 matching bases. This CDR3 has 18 residues. V was trimmed by 0 bases and J by 0 bases, leaving 19 bases between them. Germline CDR1 reads SGHDT; CDR2 reads YYEEEE. The CDR3 sequence is CASSLAILDGEDSYEQYF. The CDR3 DNA reads TGTGCCAGCAGCTTGGCTATATTAGACGGGGAAGACTCCTACGAGCAGTACTTC.

Ten or more counts support this clonotype. V usage is TRBV7-9 and J usage is TRBJ1-6; D remains ambiguous. The germline V gene has CDR1 SEHNR and CDR2 FQNEAQ (reference sequence). V was cut by 3 bases and J by 14 bases, with 11 bases left in between. CDR3 size: 12 residues. CDR3 DNA sequence: TGTGCCAGCAGCTTGGGTGGATTGGCCCTCCACTTT. Amino acids: CASSLGGLALHF.

This clonotype occurred many times. The rearrangement uses TRBV6-2 or TRBV6-3 and TRBJ2-6, with a tentative D call TRBD2 (5 bases). The germline V and J ends were trimmed by 2 bases and 2 bases, with 10 bases remaining between them. CDR1 and CDR2 (germline): MNHEY, SVGEGT. The CDR3 has 16 amino acids. The CDR3 protein is CASSYPGLAGANVLTF. For the CDR3, the DNA is TGTGCCAGCAGTTACCCGGGGTTAGCTGGGGCCAACGTCCTGACTTTC.

This clonotype was seen at least ten times. The chain links TRBV13 to TRBJ1-3, with D hard to call. Germline CDR1 and CDR2: PRHDT and FYEKMQ (reference sequence). Trimming took off 1 base at V and 7 bases at J, with 8 bases between the two ends. CDR3 size: 13 residues. The DNA for the CDR3 is TGTGCCAGCAGCTTAGCCGTGGAGAACACCATATATTTT. It is translated as CASSLAVENTIYF.

This clonotype was picked up a small number of times. The chain carries TRBV20-1 and TRBJ2-5, with D maybe TRBD2 (7 bases). Per the germline V gene, CDR1 is DFQATT and CDR2 is SNEGSKA (reference sequence). There are 18 residues in the CDR3. Deletions cut 3 bases from V and 4 bases from J, with 27 bases between. The CDR3 spells CSARGWGGQSSGRETQYF. DNA for the CDR3: TGCAGTGCTAGGGGTTGGGGGGGGCAATCATCTGGGCGAGAGACCCAGTACTTC.

This clonotype has ten or more counts. The chain joins TRBV12-3 or TRBV12-4 to TRBJ1-1; D gene unclear. The CDR3 is 14 residues long. The V end lost 3 bases, the J end lost 1 base, and 9 bases lay between the germline ends. The CDR3 is CASSFRAGNTEAFF. DNA for the CDR3: TGTGCCAGCAGTTTTCGTGCTGGGAACACTGAAGCTTTCTTT.